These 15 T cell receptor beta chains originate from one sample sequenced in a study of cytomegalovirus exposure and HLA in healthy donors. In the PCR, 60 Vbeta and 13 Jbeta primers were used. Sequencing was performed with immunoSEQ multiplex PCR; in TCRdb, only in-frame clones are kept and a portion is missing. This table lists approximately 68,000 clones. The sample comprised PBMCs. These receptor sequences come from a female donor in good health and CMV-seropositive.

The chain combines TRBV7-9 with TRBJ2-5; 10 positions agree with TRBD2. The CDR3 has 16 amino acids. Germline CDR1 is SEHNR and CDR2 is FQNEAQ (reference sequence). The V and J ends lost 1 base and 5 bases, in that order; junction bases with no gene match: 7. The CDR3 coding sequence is TGTGCCAGCAGCTTAGGGCTAGCGGGAGATGGGGAGACCCAGTACTTC. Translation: CASSLGLAGDGETQYF.

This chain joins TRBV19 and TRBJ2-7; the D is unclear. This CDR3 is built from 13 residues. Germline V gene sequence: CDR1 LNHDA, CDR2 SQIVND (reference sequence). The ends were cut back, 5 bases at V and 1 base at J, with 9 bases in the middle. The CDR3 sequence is CASSVAVSYEQYF. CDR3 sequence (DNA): TGTGCCAGTAGTGTGGCGGTTTCCTACGAGCAGTACTTC.

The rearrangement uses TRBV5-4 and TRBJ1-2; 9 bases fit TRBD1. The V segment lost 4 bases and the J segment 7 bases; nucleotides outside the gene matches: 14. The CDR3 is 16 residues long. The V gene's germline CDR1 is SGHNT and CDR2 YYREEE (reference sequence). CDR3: CASSPPQRTGAVGYTF. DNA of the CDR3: TGTGCCAGCAGCCCCCCCCAGAGGACAGGGGCGGTTGGCTACACCTTC.

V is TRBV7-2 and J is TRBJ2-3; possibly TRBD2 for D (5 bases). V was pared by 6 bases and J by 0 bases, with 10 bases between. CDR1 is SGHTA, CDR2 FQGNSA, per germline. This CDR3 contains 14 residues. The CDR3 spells CASRRRTSTDTQYF. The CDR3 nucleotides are TGTGCCAGCAGACGCCGGACTAGCACAGATACGCAGTATTTT. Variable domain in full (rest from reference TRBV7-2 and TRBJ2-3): GAGVSQSPSNKVTEKGKDVELRCDPISGHTALYWYRQSLGQGLEFLIYFQGNSAPDKSGLPSDRFSAERTGGSVSTLTIQRTQQEDSAVYLCASRRRTSTDTQYFGPGTRLTVL.

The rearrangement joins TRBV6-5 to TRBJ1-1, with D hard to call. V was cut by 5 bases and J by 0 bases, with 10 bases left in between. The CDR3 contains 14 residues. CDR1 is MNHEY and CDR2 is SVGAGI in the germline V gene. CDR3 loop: CASSQRAMNTEAFF. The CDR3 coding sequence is TGTGCCAGCAGTCAACGAGCAATGAACACTGAAGCTTTCTTT.

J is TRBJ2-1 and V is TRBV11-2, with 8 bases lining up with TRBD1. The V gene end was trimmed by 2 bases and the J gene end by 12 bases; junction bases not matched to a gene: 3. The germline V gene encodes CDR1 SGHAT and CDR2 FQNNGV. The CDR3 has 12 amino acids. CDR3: CASSLQGAWQFF. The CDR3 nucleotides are TGTGCCAGCAGCTTACAGGGGGCATGGCAGTTCTTC.

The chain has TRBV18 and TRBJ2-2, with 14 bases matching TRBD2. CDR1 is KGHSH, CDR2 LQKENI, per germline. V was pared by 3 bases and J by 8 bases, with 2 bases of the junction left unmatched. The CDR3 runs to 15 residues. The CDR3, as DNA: TGTGCCAGCTCACCGGGACTAGCGGGAGCAGGGGAGCTGTTTTTT. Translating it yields CASSPGLAGAGELFF.

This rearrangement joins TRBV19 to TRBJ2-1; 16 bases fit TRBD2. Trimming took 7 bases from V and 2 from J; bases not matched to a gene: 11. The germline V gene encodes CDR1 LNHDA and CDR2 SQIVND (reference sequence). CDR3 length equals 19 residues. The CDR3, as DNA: TGTGCCAGTACTTCCTTAGGGACTAGCGGGGGGGCTCCCTACAATGAGCAGTTCTTC. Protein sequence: CASTSLGTSGGAPYNEQFF.

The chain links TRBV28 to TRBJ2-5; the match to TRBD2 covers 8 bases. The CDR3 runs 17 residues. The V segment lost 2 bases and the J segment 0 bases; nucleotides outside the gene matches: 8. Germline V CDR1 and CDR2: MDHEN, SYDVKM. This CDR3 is CASSLGGASGYQETQYF. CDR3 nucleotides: TGTGCCAGCAGTTTAGGGGGGGCTAGCGGGTACCAAGAGACCCAGTACTTC.

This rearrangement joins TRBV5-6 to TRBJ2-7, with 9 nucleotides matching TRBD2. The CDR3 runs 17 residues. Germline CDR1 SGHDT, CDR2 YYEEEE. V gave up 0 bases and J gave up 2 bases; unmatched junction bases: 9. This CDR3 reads CASSLGGSGSGTYEQYF. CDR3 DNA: TGTGCCAGCAGCTTGGGCGGTAGCGGGAGTGGGACCTACGAGCAGTACTTC.

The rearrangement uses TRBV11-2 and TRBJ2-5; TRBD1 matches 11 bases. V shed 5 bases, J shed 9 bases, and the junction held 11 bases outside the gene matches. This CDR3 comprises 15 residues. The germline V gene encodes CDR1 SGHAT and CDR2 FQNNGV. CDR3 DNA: TGTGCCAGCAGCCCAAGCCCGGGACAGGGGGATTCCCAGTACTTC. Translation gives CASSPSPGQGDSQYF.

The CDR3 spells CASSLRGEPTNEKLFF. CDR3 sequence (DNA): TGTGCCAGCAGCCTCCGGGGGGAACCAACTAATGAAAAACTGTTTTTT. The rearrangement uses TRBV9 and TRBJ1-4; D might be TRBD1 (5 bases). This CDR3 has 16 amino acids. The V end lost 4 bases, the J end lost 0 bases, and 13 bases lay between the germline ends. Germline-derived CDR1 and CDR2 are SGDLS and YYNGEE.

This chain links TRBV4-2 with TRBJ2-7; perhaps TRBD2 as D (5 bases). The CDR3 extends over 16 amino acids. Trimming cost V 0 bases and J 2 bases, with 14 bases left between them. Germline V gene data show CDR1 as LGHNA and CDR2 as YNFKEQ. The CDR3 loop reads CASSQEAKVSAYEQYF. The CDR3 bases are TGTGCCAGCAGCCAAGAGGCGAAGGTTAGCGCCTACGAGCAGTACTTC.

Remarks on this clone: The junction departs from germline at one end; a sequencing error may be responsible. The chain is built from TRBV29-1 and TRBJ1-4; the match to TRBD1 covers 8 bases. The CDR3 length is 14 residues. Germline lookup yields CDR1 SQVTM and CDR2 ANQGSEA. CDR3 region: CSVEDRQGNEKLFF. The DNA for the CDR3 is TGCAGCGTGGAAGACCGACAGGGGAACGAAAAACTGTTTTTT.

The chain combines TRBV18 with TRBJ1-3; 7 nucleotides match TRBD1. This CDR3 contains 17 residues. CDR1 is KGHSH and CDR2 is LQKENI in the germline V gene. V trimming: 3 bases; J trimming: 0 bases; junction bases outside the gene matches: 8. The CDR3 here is CASSPIQGTSSGNTIYF. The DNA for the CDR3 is TGTGCCAGCTCACCGATACAGGGGACCAGCTCTGGAAACACCATATATTTT.